This T cell receptor beta chain was identified during a study of chemoradiotherapy in HPV16-positive cancers. The germline gives CDR1 SGDLS, CDR2 YYNGEE. Trimming pared 0 bases from V and 1 base from J, leaving 4 bases between. The CDR3 runs to 13 residues. Samples were taken several times over chemoradiotherapy. Sequencing used immunoSEQ multiplex PCR; TCRdb keeps in-frame clones, though not all of them. The table records 5,700 or so clones, 65% to 80% of them present only once. With respect to this clone: Its antigen is unidentified.

General observations from the study: Non-HPV-specific T cells did not expand in tumors during treatment, whereas candidate HPV-specific clones and E7-related motifs did.

Source: tumor tissue, taken from a patient who underwent chemoradiotherapy. The J gene is TRBJ2-5, the V gene TRBV9; D gene uncertain. The origin of this receptor is a human donor with HPV-associated anogenital cancer. CDR3 DNA sequence: TGTGCCAGCAGCGTAGGTCTCCAAGAGACCCAGTACTTC. Its protein is CASSVGLQETQYF.